These 16 T cell receptor beta chains share one sample of origin, sequenced in a study of somatic mutations in cytotoxic T cells in rheumatoid arthritis. TCRdb's copy holds only in-frame clones and misses some; the assay was immunoSEQ multiplex PCR. The sample lists 15,000 to 20,000 clones; under 85% were seen once. Sample: CD8+ T cells sorted from blood. The receptor set was obtained from a man aged 18 to 30 with rheumatoid arthritis.

The rearrangement links TRBV28 to TRBJ2-2; 8 bases match TRBD1. The germline V gene encodes CDR1 MDHEN and CDR2 SYDVKM. The length of the CDR3 is 15 residues. V shed 4 bases, J shed 3 bases, and the junction held 4 bases outside the gene matches. The CDR3 nucleotides read TGTGCCAGCAGTTCAGGGGGCATGGACACCGGGGAGCTGTTTTTT. This sequence encodes CASSSGGMDTGELFF.

J is TRBJ2-2 and V is TRBV13, with D perhaps TRBD1 or TRBD2 (6 bases each). The V gene lost 2 bases and the J gene lost 6 bases, with 10 bases spanning the gap. From germline, CDR1 is PRHDT and CDR2 FYEKMQ (reference sequence). The CDR3 spans 14 residues. CDR3 bases: TGTGCCAGCAGCTTAAGGGGGGCCCCCGGGGAGCTGTTTTTT. This gives the protein CASSLRGAPGELFF.

This chain connects TRBV7-6 to TRBJ2-1; D might be TRBD1 (6 bases). This CDR3 is built from 14 residues. From germline, CDR1 is SGHVS and CDR2 FNYEAQ. Trimming pared 0 bases from V and 7 bases from J, leaving 10 bases between. CDR3 nucleotides: TGTGCCAGCAGCTTAGCGCGGCAGGGGAATGAGCAGTTCTTC. It is translated as CASSLARQGNEQFF.

J is TRBJ2-5 and V is TRBV28; TRBD1 agrees at 7 bases. The J call may be wrong; the DNA end is better matched by TRBJ2-7. This CDR3 is 14 amino acids long. Germline V gives CDR1 MDHEN, CDR2 SYDVKM. The CDR3 DNA sequence: TGTGCCAGCAGTTGGGGACGACAGGGTTACGAGCAGTACTTC. This sequence encodes CASSWGRQGYEQYF.

The genes are TRBV5-6 and TRBJ2-1; 7 nucleotides align to TRBD2. The V and J ends lost 5 bases and 3 bases, in that order; junction bases with no gene match: 14. The CDR3 totals 17 residues. Germline V lookup: CDR1 SGHDT, CDR2 YYEEEE. The CDR3, as DNA: TGTGCCAGCAGTCTCTATCCGGCGGGGGTCATCTACAATGAGCAGTTCTTC. This sequence encodes CASSLYPAGVIYNEQFF.

This chain joins TRBV5-4 and TRBJ2-6; 9 bases are shared with TRBD1. Germline CDR1 SGHNT, CDR2 YYREEE (reference sequence). The CDR3 sequence is 19 residues long. Trimming at V came to 3 bases and at J to 2 bases, leaving 12 bases not matched to a gene. CDR3 nucleotide sequence: TGTGCCAGCAGCTACCCACAGGGGGCATCGCTGCCTGGGGCCAACGTCCTGACTTTC. Its protein product is CASSYPQGASLPGANVLTF.

The chain carries TRBV7-9 and TRBJ1-6; TRBD1 is a possible D gene (5 bases). V was shortened by 1 base and J by 10 bases, with 11 bases between the two germline ends. The CDR3 is made up of 14 amino acids. Germline CDR1 reads SEHNR; CDR2 reads FQNEAQ (reference sequence). CDR3 loop: CASSLGRGGSPLHF. The CDR3 DNA follows: TGTGCCAGCAGCTTAGGGCGGGGCGGGTCACCCCTCCACTTT.

CDR3 DNA: TGTGCCAGCAGCTTAGCACCGGACAGGTTGGATGGCTACACCTTC. Translated: CASSLAPDRLDGYTF. V gene TRBV7-6 combines with J gene TRBJ1-2; 7 bases fit TRBD1. CDR1 and CDR2 from the germline V gene are SGHVS and FNYEAQ. There are 15 residues in the CDR3. Losses at the gene ends were 0 bases for V and 6 bases for J; bases not matched to a gene: 7.

The V gene is TRBV6-5, the J gene TRBJ1-1; D remains unclear. The CDR3 loop spans 13 amino acids. Trimming removed 5 bases from V and 0 bases from J, with 7 bases in between. Germline lookup yields CDR1 MNHEY and CDR2 SVGAGI. The CDR3 DNA is TGTGCCAGCAGTCCCTCCATGAACACTGAAGCTTTCTTT. Its translation: CASSPSMNTEAFF.

In DNA, the CDR3 is TGTGCCTGGGACAGCTACAATGAGCAGTTCTTC. Protein: CAWDSYNEQFF. V is TRBV30 and J is TRBJ2-1, with D tentatively TRBD1 (5 bases). The CDR3 sequence is 11 residues long. CDR1 is GTSNPN, CDR2 SVGIG, per germline (reference sequence). V was shortened by 5 bases and J by 3 bases, with 5 bases between the two germline ends.

The J gene is TRBJ1-2, the V gene TRBV5-1, with 8 bases lining up with TRBD1. Germline loops: CDR1 SGHRS, CDR2 YFSETQ. CDR3 length: 15 amino acids. With V trimmed by 4 bases and J by 0 bases, 5 bases remained unmatched. Here the CDR3 reads CASSPGQGPNYGYTF. The CDR3 DNA reads as TGCGCCAGCAGCCCAGGACAGGGCCCTAACTATGGCTACACCTTC.

V gene TRBV25-1 combines with J gene TRBJ2-7, with D hard to call. Germline V gives CDR1 MGHDK, CDR2 SYGVNS. This CDR3 spans 13 amino acids. The germline V and J ends were trimmed by 2 bases and 0 bases, with 5 bases remaining between them. The CDR3 nucleotides are TGTGCCAGCAGTGAACTAGTCTCCTACGAGCAGTACTTC. The encoded protein is CASSELVSYEQYF.

As regards this clone: An end of the junction does not agree with germline; a read error may underlie this. V is TRBV14 and J is TRBJ1-1; D not resolved. Germline V gene lookup returns CDR1 SGHDN and CDR2 FVKESK. This CDR3 spans 14 amino acids. CDR3 DNA sequence: TGTGCCAGCAGCCATCTGAACCTCACCCGGGAGAAAAATTTT. This encodes CASSHLNLTREKNF. The full variable domain, completed using reference TRBV14 and TRBJ1-1, is EAGVTQFPSHSVIEKGQTVTLRCDPISGHDNLYWYRRVMGKEIKFLLHFVKESKQDESGMPNNRFLAERTGGTYSTLKVQPAELEDSGVYFCASSHLNLTREKNFGQGTRLTVV.

This clone was seen only a few times. The chain links TRBV9 to TRBJ1-4; 9 bases line up with TRBD1. After removal of 0 bases from V and 6 bases from J, the junction contained 3 bases not matched to a gene. The CDR3 length is 15 residues. From germline, CDR1 is SGDLS and CDR2 YYNGEE. CDR3 in DNA: TGTGCCAGCAGCGTAGACGGACAGGGGTATGAAAAACTGTTTTTT. This encodes CASSVDGQGYEKLFF.

This clone was seen more than once but under ten times. The chain employs TRBV6-4 and TRBJ1-1, with D maybe TRBD1 (6 bases). Trimming left V 3 bases short and J 5 bases short, with 10 bases between. CDR3 length: 13 residues. Germline V CDR1 and CDR2: MRHNA, SNTAGT. CDR3 sequence reads: CASSEKGETEAFF. The DNA of the CDR3 is TGTGCCAGCAGTGAAAAGGGGGAGACTGAAGCTTTCTTT.

The V gene is TRBV5-5, the J gene TRBJ2-1; D is unclear. This CDR3 contains 13 residues. Per the germline V gene, CDR1 is SGHKS and CDR2 is YYEKEE (reference sequence). The V and J ends lost 4 bases and 5 bases respectively, with 10 bases between them. CDR3 DNA sequence: TGTGCCAGCAGCCCATATACCAACAATGAGCAGTTCTTC. Translation gives CASSPYTNNEQFF.